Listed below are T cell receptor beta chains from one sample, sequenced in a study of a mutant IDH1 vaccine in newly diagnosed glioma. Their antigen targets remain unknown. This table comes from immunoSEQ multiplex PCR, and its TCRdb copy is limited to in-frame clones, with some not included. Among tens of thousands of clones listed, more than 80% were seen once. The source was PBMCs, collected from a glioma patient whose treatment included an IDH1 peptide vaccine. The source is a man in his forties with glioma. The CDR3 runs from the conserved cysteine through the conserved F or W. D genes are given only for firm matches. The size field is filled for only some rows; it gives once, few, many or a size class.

cdr3_aa: CASSLGTGHQPQHF; cdr3_nt: TGTGCCAGCAGTCTCGGGACAGGGCATCAGCCCCAGCATTTT; cdr3_length: 14; j_call: TRBJ1-5; d_call: TRBD1; v_call: TRBV27; clone_size: NA
cdr3_aa: CASSHPGGSSEAFF; cdr3_nt: TGTGCCAGCAGCCACCCAGGAGGGAGTTCTGAAGCTTTCTTT; cdr3_length: 14; j_call: TRBJ1-1; d_call: NA; v_call: TRBV4-2; clone_size: few
cdr3_aa: CASNVGGFDSYNEKLFF; cdr3_nt: TGTGCCAGTAATGTCGGAGGATTTGACAGCTATAATGAAAAACTGTTTTTT; cdr3_length: 17; j_call: TRBJ1-4; d_call: NA; v_call: TRBV19; clone_size: NA
cdr3_aa: CASSPIAAGETQYF; cdr3_nt: TGTGCCAGCTCACCCATCGCCGCAGGGGAGACCCAGTACTTC; cdr3_length: 14; j_call: TRBJ2-5; d_call: NA; v_call: TRBV18; clone_size: NA
cdr3_aa: CASSSSSGKGETQYF; cdr3_nt: TGTGCCAGCAGCTCGTCTAGCGGGAAGGGAGAGACCCAGTACTTC; cdr3_length: 15; j_call: TRBJ2-5; d_call: TRBD2; v_call: TRBV5-4; clone_size: once
cdr3_aa: CASSDSTGYNQPQHF; cdr3_nt: TGTGCCAGCAGCGACTCAACAGGGTATAATCAGCCCCAGCATTTT; cdr3_length: 15; j_call: TRBJ1-5; d_call: NA; v_call: TRBV28; clone_size: NA
cdr3_aa: CASSPLAGGKTDTQYF; cdr3_nt: TGTGCCAGCAGTCCCTTAGCGGGGGGGAAGACAGATACGCAGTATTTT; cdr3_length: 16; j_call: TRBJ2-3; d_call: TRBD2; v_call: TRBV27; clone_size: NA
cdr3_aa: CASSLAGGRGTGELFF; cdr3_nt: TGCGCCAGCAGCTTGGCTGGGGGGCGTGGAACCGGGGAGCTGTTTTTT; cdr3_length: 16; j_call: TRBJ2-2; d_call: NA; v_call: TRBV5-1; clone_size: NA
cdr3_aa: CASSFFSAGGRNEQFF; cdr3_nt: TGCGCCAGCAGCTTCTTCTCAGCGGGGGGGCGCAATGAGCAGTTCTTC; cdr3_length: 16; j_call: TRBJ2-1; d_call: TRBD2; v_call: TRBV5-1; clone_size: NA
cdr3_aa: CARSQGGASDSPLHF; cdr3_nt: TGTGCCAGAAGCCAAGGCGGCGCCTCGGATTCACCCCTCCACTTT; cdr3_length: 15; j_call: TRBJ1-6; d_call: NA; v_call: TRBV2; clone_size: NA
cdr3_aa: CAWRATNTGELFF; cdr3_nt: TGTGCCTGGAGGGCTACGAACACCGGGGAGCTGTTTTTT; cdr3_length: 13; j_call: TRBJ2-2; d_call: NA; v_call: TRBV30; clone_size: NA
cdr3_aa: CASSLSSRISYEQYF; cdr3_nt: TGTGCCAGCAGTTTAAGTTCGCGGATCTCCTACGAGCAGTACTTC; cdr3_length: 15; j_call: TRBJ2-7; d_call: NA; v_call: TRBV27; clone_size: NA
cdr3_aa: CASSRRRDVTEAFF; cdr3_nt: TGTGCCAGCAGCCGAAGACGGGATGTCACTGAAGCTTTCTTT; cdr3_length: 14; j_call: TRBJ1-1; d_call: NA; v_call: TRBV7-9; clone_size: NA
cdr3_aa: CASSSLLLGEQFF; cdr3_nt: TGTGCCAGTAGTTCCCTCCTGTTAGGTGAGCAGTTCTTC; cdr3_length: 13; j_call: TRBJ2-1; d_call: NA; v_call: TRBV19; clone_size: NA
cdr3_aa: CASSQGQYNEQFF; cdr3_nt: TGTGCCAGCAGCCAGGGACAATACAATGAGCAGTTCTTC; cdr3_length: 13; j_call: TRBJ2-1; d_call: NA; v_call: TRBV2; clone_size: NA
cdr3_aa: CASKWQGSDTEAFF; cdr3_nt: TGTGCCAGTAAGTGGCAGGGCTCCGACACTGAAGCTTTCTTT; cdr3_length: 14; j_call: TRBJ1-1; d_call: NA; v_call: TRBV19; clone_size: NA
cdr3_aa: CATSRELRGTYEQYF; cdr3_nt: TGTGCCACCAGCAGAGAACTTCGGGGGACCTACGAGCAGTACTTC; cdr3_length: 15; j_call: TRBJ2-7; d_call: NA; v_call: TRBV15; clone_size: NA